This entry lists 21 T cell receptor beta chains sequenced from one sample in a study of blood T cell repertoires in COVID-19. TCRdb's copy holds only in-frame clones and misses some; the assay was immunoSEQ multiplex PCR. The table records some 220,000 clones, about 81% of them present only once. Sequencing was done on a sample of peripheral blood. Receptor source: a woman in her 70s with COVID-19, enrolled during active disease.

The gene calls are TRBV7-2 and TRBJ2-3; 9 nucleotides line up with TRBD2. From germline, CDR1 is SGHTA and CDR2 FQGNSA. This CDR3 contains 15 residues. Trimming took 2 bases from V and 2 from J; bases not matched to a gene: 2. CDR3 loop: CASSLSSGITDTQYF. The CDR3, as DNA: TGTGCCAGCAGCTTATCTAGCGGGATCACAGATACGCAGTATTTT. The whole variable domain, remainder taken from reference TRBV7-2 and TRBJ2-3, is GAGVSQSPSNKVTEKGKDVELRCDPISGHTALYWYRQSLGQGLEFLIYFQGNSAPDKSGLPSDRFSAERTGGSVSTLTIQRTQQEDSAVYLCASSLSSGITDTQYFGPGTRLTVL.

This clone was found once. The CDR3 loop reads CASSPTGEFNYGYTF. The CDR3 coding sequence is TGTGCCAGCAGCCCTACAGGGGAGTTTAACTATGGCTACACCTTC. V gene TRBV6-6 combines with J gene TRBJ1-2, with TRBD1 identical over 7 bases. CDR1 MNHNY and CDR2 SVGAGI come from the germline V gene (reference sequence). The CDR3 consists of 15 residues. V lost 6 bases, J lost 1 base, and 8 bases stayed unmatched.

The CDR3 reads CASSLKGQGTEAFF. The CDR3 DNA reads as TGTGCCAGCAGCTTGAAGGGACAGGGCACTGAAGCTTTCTTT. The chain links TRBV7-2 to TRBJ1-1; TRBD1 matches 9 bases. V trimming: 3 bases; J trimming: 4 bases; junction bases outside the gene matches: 3. Germline values: CDR1 SGHTA, CDR2 FQGNSA. CDR3 length: 14 amino acids.

The chain carries TRBV6-5 and TRBJ2-3; D may be TRBD1 (6 bases). Germline assignment: CDR1 MNHEY and CDR2 SVGAGI. Trimming took 2 bases from V and 0 from J, leaving 12 bases between them. This CDR3 spans 16 amino acids. The CDR3 DNA is TGTGCCAGCAGTTACCACGGACAGTCCAGCACAGATACGCAGTATTTT. Translated: CASSYHGQSSTDTQYF.

In nucleotides, the CDR3 is TGTGCCAGCAGCTTAGTTCAAACAGAAGTTTATGGCTACACCTTC. The encoded protein is CASSLVQTEVYGYTF. This chain connects TRBV7-2 to TRBJ1-2; no clear D. The V gene lost 1 base and the J gene lost 5 bases, with 14 bases spanning the gap. This CDR3 region has 15 residues. Germline CDR1 SGHTA, CDR2 FQGNSA. Filled out from reference TRBV7-2 and TRBJ1-2, the complete variable domain reads GAGVSQSPSNKVTEKGKDVELRCDPISGHTALYWYRQSLGQGLEFLIYFQGNSAPDKSGLPSDRFSAERTGGSVSTLTIQRTQQEDSAVYLCASSLVQTEVYGYTFGSGTRLTVV.

V and J are TRBV6-5 and TRBJ2-7, with 8 bases identical to TRBD2. This CDR3 region has 15 residues. The germline V gene encodes CDR1 MNHEY and CDR2 SVGAGI. After removal of 5 bases from V and 3 bases from J, the junction contained 9 bases not matched to a gene. CDR3: CASSPGLASVYEQYF. CDR3 DNA sequence: TGTGCCAGCAGTCCCGGACTAGCTTCCGTCTACGAGCAGTACTTC.

The J gene is TRBJ2-1, the V gene TRBV5-1; D is perhaps TRBD2 (5 bases). This CDR3 contains 14 residues. Trimming left V 0 bases short and J 4 bases short, with 8 bases between. Germline V gene data show CDR1 as SGHRS and CDR2 as YFSETQ. CDR3 coding DNA: TGCGCCAGCAGCTTGGGGACGGGGTACAATGAGCAGTTCTTC. This sequence encodes CASSLGTGYNEQFF.

The rearrangement links TRBV18 to TRBJ2-7; possible D gene TRBD1, 5 bases. The CDR3 has 14 amino acids. Germline values: CDR1 KGHSH, CDR2 LQKENI. V was pared by 2 bases and J by 2 bases, with 10 bases between. The CDR3 DNA reads as TGTGCCAGCTCACCAGGGGCCATAACCTACGAGCAGTACTTC. The encoded protein is CASSPGAITYEQYF. The complete variable domain, with remaining parts taken from reference TRBV18 and TRBJ2-7, reads NAGVMQNPRHLVRRRGQEARLRCSPMKGHSHVYWYRQLPEEGLKFMVYLQKENIIDESGMPKERFSAEFPKEGPSILRIQQVVRGDSAAYFCASSPGAITYEQYFGPGTRLTVT.

V gene TRBV7-2 combines with J gene TRBJ1-2; 10 bases are shared with TRBD1. V lost 5 bases and J lost 4; bases outside the gene matches: 4. The germline V gene has CDR1 SGHTA and CDR2 FQGNSA. The length of the CDR3 is 14 residues. The CDR3: CASSAGQGPYGYTF. CDR3 DNA: TGTGCCAGCAGCGCGGGACAGGGGCCCTATGGCTACACCTTC.

V gene TRBV28 combines with J gene TRBJ1-2; the D gene is possibly TRBD1 (6 bases). The CDR3 covers 14 residues. CDR1 is MDHEN, CDR2 SYDVKM, per germline. V was pared by 6 bases and J by 2 bases, with 13 bases between. The CDR3 DNA reads TGTGCCAGCAGCCTAGTGGACAGCAACTATGGCTACACCTTC. Translated, it gives CASSLVDSNYGYTF.

This chain links TRBV10-3 with TRBJ1-5; 7 bases fit TRBD1. CDR1 and CDR2 (germline): ENHRY, SYGVKD. This CDR3 has 17 amino acids. The J segment lost 3 bases and the V segment lost 5 bases, leaving 13 bases of the junction unmatched. The CDR3 sequence: CAISSGTVKTNNQPQHF. DNA for the CDR3: TGTGCCATCAGTTCCGGGACAGTCAAAACAAACAATCAGCCCCAGCATTTT.

The gene calls are TRBV6-5 and TRBJ1-1; no reliable D call. Germline assignment: CDR1 MNHEY and CDR2 SVGAGI. The CDR3 is made up of 13 amino acids. V gave up 3 bases and J gave up 10 bases, with 15 bases separating them. CDR3 sequence (DNA): TGTGCCAGCAGTTATACGATCGGAGGGAGAGCTTTCTTT. Translation gives CASSYTIGGRAFF.

V usage is TRBV28 and J usage is TRBJ2-7, with TRBD2 matching 9 bases. Trimming cost V 7 bases and J 4 bases; bases outside gene matches: 2. The CDR3 has 12 residues. Germline assignment: CDR1 MDHEN and CDR2 SYDVKM. The CDR3 DNA is TGTGCCAGCAAGACTAGCGGTTACGAGCAGTACTTC. Its protein product is CASKTSGYEQYF.

The chain combines TRBV7-2 with TRBJ2-4, with 10 bases that match TRBD2. V trimming: 5 bases; J trimming: 0 bases; junction bases outside the gene matches: 4. Germline CDR1 reads SGHTA; CDR2 reads FQGNSA. CDR3 length: 16 amino acids. As DNA, the CDR3 is TGTGCCAGCAGCGTAAGCGGGAGGGGAGCCAAAAACATTCAGTACTTC. The encoded protein is CASSVSGRGAKNIQYF.

The chain joins TRBV19 to TRBJ1-5, with D possibly being TRBD1 (5 bases). V was shortened by 8 bases and J by 3 bases, with 11 bases between the two germline ends. Germline V gene data show CDR1 as LNHDA and CDR2 as SQIVND (reference sequence). This CDR3 is built from 13 residues. The CDR3 DNA follows: TGTGCCAGTGATACAGGTTCCAATCAGCCCCAGCATTTT. Translated, it gives CASDTGSNQPQHF. Full variable domain (missing parts from reference TRBV19 and TRBJ1-5): DGGITQSPKYLFRKEGQNVTLSCEQNLNHDAMYWYRQDPGQGLRLIYYSQIVNDFQKGDIAEGYSVSREKKESFPLTVTSAQKNPTAFYLCASDTGSNQPQHFGDGTRLSIL.

The V and J genes are TRBV18 and TRBJ1-5; 7 bases agree with TRBD1. The CDR3 sequence is 17 residues long. After removal of 3 bases from V and 4 bases from J, the junction contained 12 bases not matched to a gene. From germline, CDR1 is KGHSH and CDR2 LQKENI. The CDR3, as DNA: TGTGCCAGCTCACCCGAGGGGGCCCTGGGGAGAAATCAGCCCCAGCATTTT. It specifies CASSPEGALGRNQPQHF. Complete variable domain (other parts from reference TRBV18 and TRBJ1-5): NAGVMQNPRHLVRRRGQEARLRCSPMKGHSHVYWYRQLPEEGLKFMVYLQKENIIDESGMPKERFSAEFPKEGPSILRIQQVVRGDSAAYFCASSPEGALGRNQPQHFGDGTRLSIL.

This chain joins TRBV18 and TRBJ2-5; D possibly corresponds to TRBD2 (6 bases). The CDR3 runs 16 residues. The V end lost 1 base, the J end lost 3 bases, and 15 bases lay between the germline ends. The germline CDR1 and CDR2 sequences are KGHSH and LQKENI. CDR3 in DNA: TGTGCCAGCTCACCACTTGTTAGCGGAGCCAAAGAGACCCAGTACTTC. Encoded protein: CASSPLVSGAKETQYF.

The rearrangement links TRBV4-3 to TRBJ2-1; 8 bases are a match to TRBD1. There are 13 residues in the CDR3. Germline CDR1 is LGHNA and CDR2 is YSLEER. V shed 4 bases, J shed 8 bases, and the junction held 4 bases outside the gene matches. The CDR3 DNA reads TGCGCCAGCAGCCCTCAGGGGGCCTATGAGCAGTTCTTC. It translates to CASSPQGAYEQFF.

The chain carries TRBV2 and TRBJ2-5, with D possibly being TRBD2 (6 bases). Trimming removed 7 bases from V and 2 bases from J, with 14 bases in between. The germline gives CDR1 SNHLY, CDR2 FYNNEI. CDR3 length: 14 residues. The CDR3: CASTAGGPQETQYF. CDR3 nucleotides: TGTGCCAGCACCGCCGGGGGTCCGCAAGAGACCCAGTACTTC.

The rearrangement links TRBV5-1 to TRBJ1-4; TRBD1 agrees at 7 bases. Trimming took 0 bases from V and 7 from J; bases not matched to a gene: 6. The germline V gene encodes CDR1 SGHRS and CDR2 YFSETQ. The CDR3 runs to 15 residues. CDR3 sequence reads: CASSLGRQGGEKLFF. In DNA form, the CDR3 reads TGCGCCAGCAGCTTGGGGCGACAGGGCGGTGAAAAACTGTTTTTT.

This chain connects TRBV9 to TRBJ2-7; 14 nucleotides match TRBD2. Germline CDR1 is SGDLS and CDR2 is YYNGEE. J was trimmed by 9 bases and V by 4 bases; bases with no gene match: 3. The CDR3 is 13 residues long. The CDR3 spells CASSPGLAGAQYF. DNA for the CDR3: TGTGCCAGCAGCCCGGGACTAGCGGGAGCGCAGTACTTC. Full variable domain (outside the CDR3, taken from reference TRBV9 and TRBJ2-7): DSGVTQTPKHLITATGQRVTLRCSPRSGDLSVYWYQQSLDQGLQFLIQYYNGEERAKGNILERFSAQQFPDLHSELNLSSLELGDSALYFCASSPGLAGAQYFGPGTRLTVT.